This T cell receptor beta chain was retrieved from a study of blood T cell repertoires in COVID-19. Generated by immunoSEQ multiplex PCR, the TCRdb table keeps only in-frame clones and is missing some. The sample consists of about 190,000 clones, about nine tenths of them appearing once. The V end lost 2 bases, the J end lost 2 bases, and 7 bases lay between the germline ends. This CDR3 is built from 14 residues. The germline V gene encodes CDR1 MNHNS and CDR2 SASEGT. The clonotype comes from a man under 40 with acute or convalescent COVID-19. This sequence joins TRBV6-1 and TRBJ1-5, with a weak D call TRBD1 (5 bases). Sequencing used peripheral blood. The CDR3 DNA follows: TGTGCCAGCAGTGAAAGGGGCGGCAATCAGCCCCAGCATTTT. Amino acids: CASSERGGNQPQHF.